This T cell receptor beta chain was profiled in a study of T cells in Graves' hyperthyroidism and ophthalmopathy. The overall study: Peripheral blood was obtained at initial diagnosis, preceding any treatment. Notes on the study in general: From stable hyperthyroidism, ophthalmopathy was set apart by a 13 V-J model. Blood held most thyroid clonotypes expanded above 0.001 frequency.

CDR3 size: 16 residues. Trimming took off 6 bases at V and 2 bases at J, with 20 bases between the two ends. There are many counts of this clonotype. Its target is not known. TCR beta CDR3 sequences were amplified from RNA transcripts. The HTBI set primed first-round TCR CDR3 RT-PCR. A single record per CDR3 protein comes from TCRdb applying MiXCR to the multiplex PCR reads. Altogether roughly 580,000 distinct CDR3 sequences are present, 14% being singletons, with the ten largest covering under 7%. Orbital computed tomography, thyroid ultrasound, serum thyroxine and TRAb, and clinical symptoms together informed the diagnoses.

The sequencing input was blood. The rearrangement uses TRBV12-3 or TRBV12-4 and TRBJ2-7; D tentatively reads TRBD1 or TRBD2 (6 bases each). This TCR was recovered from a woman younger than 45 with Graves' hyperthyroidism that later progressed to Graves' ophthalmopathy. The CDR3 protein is CASSRRDWGAAYEQYF. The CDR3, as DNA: TGTGCCAGCAGCCGCCGGGACTGGGGGGCGGCCTACGAGCAGTACTTC.